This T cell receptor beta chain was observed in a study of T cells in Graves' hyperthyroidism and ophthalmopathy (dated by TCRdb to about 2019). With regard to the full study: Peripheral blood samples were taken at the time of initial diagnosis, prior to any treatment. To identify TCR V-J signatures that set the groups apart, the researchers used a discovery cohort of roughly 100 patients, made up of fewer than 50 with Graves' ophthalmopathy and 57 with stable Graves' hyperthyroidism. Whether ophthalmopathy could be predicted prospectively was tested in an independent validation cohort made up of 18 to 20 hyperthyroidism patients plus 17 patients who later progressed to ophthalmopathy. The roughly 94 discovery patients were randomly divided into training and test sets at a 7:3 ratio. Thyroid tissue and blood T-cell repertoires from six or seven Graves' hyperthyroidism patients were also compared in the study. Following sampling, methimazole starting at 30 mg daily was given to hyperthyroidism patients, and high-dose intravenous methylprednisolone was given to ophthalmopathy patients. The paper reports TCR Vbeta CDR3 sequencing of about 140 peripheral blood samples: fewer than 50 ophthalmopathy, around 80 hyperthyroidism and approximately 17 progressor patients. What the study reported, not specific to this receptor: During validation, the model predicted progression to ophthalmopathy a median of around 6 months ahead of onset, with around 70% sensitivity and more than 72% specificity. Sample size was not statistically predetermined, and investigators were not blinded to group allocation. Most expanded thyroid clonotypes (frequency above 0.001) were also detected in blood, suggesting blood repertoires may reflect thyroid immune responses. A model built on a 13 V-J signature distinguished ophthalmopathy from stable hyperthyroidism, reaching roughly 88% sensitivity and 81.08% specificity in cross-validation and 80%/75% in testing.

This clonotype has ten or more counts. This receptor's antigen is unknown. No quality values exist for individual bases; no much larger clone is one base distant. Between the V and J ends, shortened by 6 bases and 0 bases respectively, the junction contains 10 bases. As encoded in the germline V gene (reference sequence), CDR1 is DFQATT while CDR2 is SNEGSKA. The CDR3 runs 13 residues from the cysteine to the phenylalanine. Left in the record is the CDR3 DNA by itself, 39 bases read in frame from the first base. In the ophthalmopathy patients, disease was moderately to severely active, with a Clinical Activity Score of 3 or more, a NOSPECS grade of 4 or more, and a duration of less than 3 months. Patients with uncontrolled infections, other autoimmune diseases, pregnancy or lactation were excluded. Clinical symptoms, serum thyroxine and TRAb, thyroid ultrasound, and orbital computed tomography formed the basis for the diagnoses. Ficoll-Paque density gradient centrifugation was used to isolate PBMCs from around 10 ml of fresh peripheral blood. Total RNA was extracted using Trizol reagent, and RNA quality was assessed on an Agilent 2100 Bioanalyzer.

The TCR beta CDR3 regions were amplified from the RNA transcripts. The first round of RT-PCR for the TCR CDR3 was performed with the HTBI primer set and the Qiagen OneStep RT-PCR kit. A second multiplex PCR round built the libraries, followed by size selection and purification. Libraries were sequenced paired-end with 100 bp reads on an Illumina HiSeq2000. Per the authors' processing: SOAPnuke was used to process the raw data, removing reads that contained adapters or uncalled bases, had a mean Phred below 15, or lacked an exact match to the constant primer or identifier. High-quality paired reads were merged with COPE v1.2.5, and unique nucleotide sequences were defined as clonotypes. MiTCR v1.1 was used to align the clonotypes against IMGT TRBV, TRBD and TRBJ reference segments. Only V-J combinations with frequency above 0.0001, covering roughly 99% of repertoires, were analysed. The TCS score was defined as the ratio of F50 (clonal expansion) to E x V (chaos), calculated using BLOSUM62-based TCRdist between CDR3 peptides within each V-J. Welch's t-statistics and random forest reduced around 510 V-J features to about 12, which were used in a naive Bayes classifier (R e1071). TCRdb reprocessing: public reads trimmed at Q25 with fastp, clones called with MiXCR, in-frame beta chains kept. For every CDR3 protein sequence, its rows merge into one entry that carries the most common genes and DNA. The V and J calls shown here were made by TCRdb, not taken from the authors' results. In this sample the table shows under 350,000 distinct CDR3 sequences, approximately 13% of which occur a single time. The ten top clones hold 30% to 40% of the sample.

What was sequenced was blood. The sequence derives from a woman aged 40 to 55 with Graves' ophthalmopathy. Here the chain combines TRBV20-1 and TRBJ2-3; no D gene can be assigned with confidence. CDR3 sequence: CSAIAPSTDTQYF. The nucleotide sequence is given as TGCAGTGCCATCGCGCCTAGCACAGATACGCAGTATTTT.